Following are 23 T cell receptor beta chains from one sample sequenced in a study of blood T cell repertoires in COVID-19. The assay was immunoSEQ multiplex PCR, and TCRdb's table has in-frame clones only and misses some. The sample carries 110,000 to 150,000 clones, approximately 88% recorded once. Sequenced sample: PBMCs or T cells enriched from blood (not recorded which). The origin of the receptors is a man aged 35 to 55 with acute COVID-19.

The chain has TRBV3-1 (or the pseudogene TRBV3-2) and TRBJ1-4, with a possible D match to TRBD1 (5 bases). V lost 2 bases to trimming and J lost 8 bases, with 12 bases between them. Germline V gene lookup returns CDR1 LGHDT and CDR2 YNNKEL (reference sequence). CDR3 length: 14 amino acids. CDR3 region: CASSQSRAREKLFF. The CDR3, as DNA: TGTGCCAGCAGCCAAAGCAGGGCCCGGGAAAAACTGTTTTTT.

This chain links TRBV19 with TRBJ2-6, with a weak D call TRBD1 (6 bases). The CDR3 length is 16 residues. The V and J ends lost 5 bases and 2 bases respectively, with 13 bases between them. Germline V gene lookup returns CDR1 LNHDA and CDR2 SQIVND (reference sequence). CDR3 nucleotide sequence: TGTGCCAGTAGTTTGACAGGATCTCCTGGGGCCAACGTCCTGACTTTC. This codes for CASSLTGSPGANVLTF.

V and J are TRBV6-2 or TRBV6-3 and TRBJ2-2; TRBD2 agrees at 7 bases. CDR3 length: 13 residues. After removal of 4 bases from V and 11 bases from J, the junction contained 7 bases not matched to a gene. The germline gives CDR1 MNHEY, CDR2 SVGEGT. The CDR3 DNA reads as TGTGCCAGCAGTTTCGAGCGGGGCCAAGAGCTGTTTTTT. Translated: CASSFERGQELFF.

The chain is built from TRBV28 and TRBJ2-3; 9 bases agree with TRBD1. Looked up from germline, CDR1 is MDHEN and CDR2 is SYDVKM. The CDR3 runs to 13 residues. V shed 9 bases, J shed 3 bases, and the junction held 4 bases outside the gene matches. CDR3 coding DNA: TGTGCCAGTACGGACAGGGGAACAGATACGCAGTATTTT. Translating it yields CASTDRGTDTQYF.

This clone has just one count. This rearrangement joins TRBV7-2 to TRBJ1-5; 10 positions match TRBD1. CDR1 and CDR2 from the germline V gene are SGHTA and FQGNSA. Losses at the gene ends were 5 bases for V and 7 bases for J; bases not matched to a gene: 11. The CDR3 runs 16 residues. CDR3 DNA: TGTGCCAGCAGCCGCCCCGGGACAGGGGATGGACAGCCCCAGCATTTT. The encoded protein is CASSRPGTGDGQPQHF.

This chain connects TRBV6-6 to TRBJ1-5; no firm D call. Trimming left V 6 bases short and J 5 bases short, with 14 bases between. Per the germline V gene, CDR1 is MNHNY and CDR2 is SVGAGI (reference sequence). This CDR3 comprises 14 residues. The chain's CDR3 is CASRMDGNHQPQHF. The DNA for the CDR3 is TGTGCCAGCAGAATGGACGGGAATCATCAGCCCCAGCATTTT.

This clone was recorded a few times. The chain links TRBV19 to TRBJ1-5; D is perhaps TRBD1 (5 bases). This CDR3 is 14 amino acids long. Germline lookup yields CDR1 LNHDA and CDR2 SQIVND (reference sequence). V lost 6 bases and J lost 1, with 10 bases in between. DNA of the CDR3: TGTGCCAGTAGGCAGGGCGGCAGCAATCAGCCCCAGCATTTT. Residues: CASRQGGSNQPQHF. The full variable domain, with the rest looked up from reference TRBV19 and TRBJ1-5, is DGGITQSPKYLFRKEGQNVTLSCEQNLNHDAMYWYRQDPGQGLRLIYYSQIVNDFQKGDIAEGYSVSREKKESFPLTVTSAQKNPTAFYLCASRQGGSNQPQHFGDGTRLSIL.

The V gene is TRBV30, the J gene TRBJ2-2; 7 nucleotides align to TRBD2. With 4 bases clipped from V and 4 bases from J, the junction kept 9 bases outside the gene matches. Germline CDR1 reads GTSNPN; CDR2 reads SVGIG (reference sequence). The CDR3 has 15 residues. The CDR3 loop is CAWTGGGIGTGELFF. In nucleotides, the CDR3 is TGTGCCTGGACGGGCGGGGGTATCGGCACCGGGGAGCTGTTTTTT.

The chain is built from TRBV4-2 and TRBJ2-2; 7 nucleotides agree with TRBD2. J lost 6 bases, V lost 4 bases, and 11 bases had no gene match. Germline lookup yields CDR1 LGHNA and CDR2 YNFKEQ. The CDR3 spans 16 residues. DNA for the CDR3: TGTGCCAGCAGCCTTCCCCCGGGAGGACCAGCCGGGGAGCTGTTTTTT. Translated: CASSLPPGGPAGELFF.

This CDR3 reads CASSPRGTDTQYF. The DNA of the CDR3 is TGTGCCAGCAGCCCCAGGGGTACGGATACGCAGTATTTT. J is TRBJ2-3 and V is TRBV7-9; tentatively, D is TRBD1 (6 bases). Germline CDR1 reads SEHNR; CDR2 reads FQNEAQ (reference sequence). V was trimmed by 5 bases and J by 6 bases, leaving 12 bases between them. This CDR3 comprises 13 residues.

This clone has just a few counts. This chain joins TRBV5-6 and TRBJ1-1; the match to TRBD1 covers 9 bases. V shed 6 bases and J 4 bases; nucleotides not matched to a gene: 7. CDR3 length: 14 residues. CDR1 is SGHDT and CDR2 is YYEEEE in the germline V gene. The DNA for the CDR3 is TGTGCCAGCACAGGACAGGGGAGGAGCACTGAAGCTTTCTTT. Its translation: CASTGQGRSTEAFF.

In this sample, this clone turned up a few times. This chain joins TRBV29-1 and TRBJ1-4; D not resolved. Deletions cut 4 bases from V and 5 bases from J, with 11 bases between. CDR1 is SQVTM and CDR2 is ANQGSEA in the germline V gene. CDR3 length: 13 amino acids. CDR3 sequence: CSVGQARNEKLFF. DNA of the CDR3: TGCAGCGTTGGGCAGGCCAGGAATGAAAAACTGTTTTTT.

Only a few counts were recorded for this clone. The V and J genes are TRBV7-2 and TRBJ1-3; TRBD1 matches at 7 bases. The CDR3 contains 15 residues. The germline V gene has CDR1 SGHTA and CDR2 FQGNSA. V gave up 5 bases and J gave up 4 bases; unmatched junction bases: 8. For the CDR3, the DNA is TGTGCCAGCAGCCCGGCGACAGGGCGAGGAAACACCATATATTTT. The encoded protein is CASSPATGRGNTIYF.

This clone was detected only a few times. The chain links TRBV5-1 to TRBJ2-2, with D possibly matching TRBD2 (6 bases). V was shortened by 3 bases and J by 4 bases, with 7 bases between the two germline ends. Looked up from germline, CDR1 is SGHRS and CDR2 is YFSETQ. CDR3 length: 13 amino acids. The CDR3 nucleotides read TGCGCCAGCAGCTCGGAGGGCACCGGGGAGCTGTTTTTT. Encoded protein: CASSSEGTGELFF.

V is TRBV28 and J is TRBJ1-1, with 12 bases aligning to TRBD1. The germline V gene encodes CDR1 MDHEN and CDR2 SYDVKM. V was pared by 3 bases and J by 5 bases, with 16 bases of the junction left unmatched. The length of the CDR3 is 19 residues. The chain's CDR3 is CASSLHGGQGALHGTEAFF. CDR3 sequence (DNA): TGTGCCAGCAGTTTGCATGGGGGACAGGGGGCGCTGCACGGAACTGAAGCTTTCTTT.

The genes are TRBV21-1 and TRBJ2-7; TRBD2, as called in the table, went unchecked against the DNA. TRBV21-1 constitutes a pseudogene. The CDR3 covers 8 residues. In nucleotides, the CDR3 is TGTGCCAGCCTCGAGCAGTACTTC. Translation: CASLEQYF.

This chain uses TRBV19 with TRBJ2-3; D not resolved. The germline V gene encodes CDR1 LNHDA and CDR2 SQIVND (reference sequence). V was pared by 0 bases and J by 8 bases, with 18 bases between. CDR3 length: 16 amino acids. The CDR3 DNA sequence: TGTGCCAGTAGTATAGACAGGCAGTCCACGCATGCTACGCAGTATTTT. Translation gives CASSIDRQSTHATQYF.

The V gene is TRBV28, the J gene TRBJ2-2, with a possible D match to TRBD2 (6 bases). This CDR3 has 15 residues. Germline assignment: CDR1 MDHEN and CDR2 SYDVKM. Trimming pared 2 bases from V and 6 bases from J, leaving 13 bases between. The CDR3 loop is CASSLLAINPGELFF. In DNA, the CDR3 is TGTGCCAGCAGTTTACTAGCGATTAATCCCGGGGAGCTGTTTTTT.

The J gene is TRBJ1-6, the V gene TRBV5-1; 7 bases fit TRBD1. The V gene's germline CDR1 is SGHRS and CDR2 YFSETQ. Trimming at V came to 0 bases and at J to 7 bases, leaving 4 bases not matched to a gene. The CDR3 totals 15 residues. DNA of the CDR3: TGCGCCAGCAGCTTGGACAGGGGCGGAAATTCACCCCTCCACTTT. Translation gives CASSLDRGGNSPLHF.

The DNA of the CDR3 is TGTGCCAGCAGCACTAGCGGGGGTACAGATACGCAGTATTTT. Its protein is CASSTSGGTDTQYF. This sequence joins TRBV2 and TRBJ2-3; 11 nucleotides agree with TRBD2. Germline V lookup: CDR1 SNHLY, CDR2 FYNNEI. Germline trimming cut 6 bases from V and 3 bases from J; bases unmatched to any gene: 2. CDR3 length equals 14 residues. Drawing the rest from reference TRBV2 and TRBJ2-3, the complete variable domain is EPEVTQTPSHQVTQMGQEVILRCVPISNHLYFYWYRQILGQKVEFLVSFYNNEISEKSEIFDDQFSVERPDGSNFTLKIRSTKLEDSAMYFCASSTSGGTDTQYFGPGTRLTVL.

The CDR3 reads CASSEWETGRNQPQHF. The CDR3 nucleotides are TGCGCCAGCAGTGAGTGGGAGACAGGCCGCAATCAGCCCCAGCATTTT. This rearrangement joins TRBV10-2 to TRBJ1-5, with D maybe TRBD1 (6 bases). V was pared by 1 base and J by 2 bases, with 12 bases between. Germline V CDR1 and CDR2: WSHSY, SAAADI. The CDR3 extends over 16 amino acids.

A single count supports this clone. V usage is TRBV12-3 or TRBV12-4 and J usage is TRBJ1-5; no definite D call. V lost 5 bases and J 4 bases, leaving 9 bases between the germline ends. The CDR3 loop spans 13 amino acids. In DNA, the CDR3 is TGTGCCAGCAGTAACACAGAGAATCAGCCCCAGCATTTT. Translating it yields CASSNTENQPQHF.

This chain links TRBV5-4 with TRBJ2-2; 10 bases fit TRBD2. Trimming took 4 bases from V and 5 from J; bases not matched to a gene: 5. The CDR3 has 15 amino acids. Germline assignment: CDR1 SGHNT and CDR2 YYREEE (reference sequence). The CDR3 sequence: CASSTQRGGTGELFF. DNA for the CDR3: TGTGCCAGCAGCACACAGCGGGGGGGAACCGGGGAGCTGTTTTTT.